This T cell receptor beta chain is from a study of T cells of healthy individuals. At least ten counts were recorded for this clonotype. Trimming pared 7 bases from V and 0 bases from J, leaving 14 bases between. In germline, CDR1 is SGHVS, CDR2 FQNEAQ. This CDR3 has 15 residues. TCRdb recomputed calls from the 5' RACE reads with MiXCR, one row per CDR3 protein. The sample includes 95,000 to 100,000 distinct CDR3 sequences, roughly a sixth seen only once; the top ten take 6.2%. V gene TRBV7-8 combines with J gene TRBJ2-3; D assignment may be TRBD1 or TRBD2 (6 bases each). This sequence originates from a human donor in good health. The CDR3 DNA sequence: TGTGCCAGCACCCTAGGGGGGCGAAGCACAGATACGCAGTATTTT. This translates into CASTLGGRSTDTQYF.